This T cell receptor (beta chain) came from a study of Graves' ophthalmopathy and Graves' hyperthyroidism. Overall study findings and caveats: Prediction of ophthalmopathy progression reached about 71% sensitivity and 72% to 80% specificity.

Amplification from RNA transcripts yielded the TCR beta CDR3 regions. First-round RT-PCR used HTBI primers; second-round multiplex PCR followed. Each CDR3 protein is one row after TCRdb ran MiXCR on the multiplex PCR reads. The table has 450,000 to 600,000 distinct CDR3 sequences, less than 45% seen once; the top ten hold roughly 4.5%. About this clonotype: Antigen: not known.

Included hyperthyroidism patients were aged 18 to 65 and newly diagnosed (under 2 months' duration). In this cohort, patients with other autoimmune diseases, uncontrolled infections, pregnancy or lactation were excluded. The CDR3 covers 15 residues. Deletions cut 4 bases from V and 0 bases from J, with 10 bases between. Germline CDR1 reads MGHRA; CDR2 reads YSYEKL. V is TRBV4-1 and J is TRBJ1-5; D gene uncertain. The sequenced sample was peripheral blood or thyroid tissue (not recorded which). The sequence was collected from an adult man with Graves' hyperthyroidism. The CDR3 DNA reads as TGCGCCAGCAGCCCGACCGCATATAGCAATCAGCCCCAGCATTTT. The encoded protein is CASSPTAYSNQPQHF.